This TCR beta chain appears in the sequencing data of a study of blood T cell repertoires in COVID-19. As handled by the study authors: Nucleated cell number was recorded as an estimate derived from reference gene primer amplification. This table comes from immunoSEQ multiplex PCR, and its TCRdb copy is limited to in-frame clones, with some not included. The DNA gave D and trimming, while V, J and clone size come from that table. The sample records about 200,000 clones, around 90% being singletons. The CDR3 spans 13 residues. Germline values: CDR1 MRHNA, CDR2 SNTAGT. V was cut by 3 bases and J by 12 bases, with 15 bases left in between.

The J gene is TRBJ2-1, the V gene TRBV6-4; tentative D call: TRBD1 (5 bases). The sequence derives from a man in his thirties or forties with acute or convalescent COVID-19. The sequenced sample was peripheral blood. The CDR3 sequence is CASSESQGARQFF. Written as DNA, the CDR3 is TGTGCCAGCAGTGAGTCCCAGGGCGCTAGGCAGTTCTTC.